This TCR beta chain was profiled in a study of blood T cell repertoires in COVID-19. Study-level background: Spain, Italy and the United States supplied samples that represented acute and convalescent COVID-19.

Germline CDR1 and CDR2: SNHLY and FYNNEI. The CDR3 is 15 residues long. V shed 6 bases, J shed 4 bases, and the junction held 6 bases outside the gene matches. Individuals in the exposed group had encountered a COVID-19 case within 2 weeks preceding study entry. Original analysis: Amplifying reference gene primers gave estimates of nucleated cell counts. Measured with immunoSEQ multiplex PCR; TCRdb has only the in-frame clones, and not every one. The DNA was the basis for D and trimming; V, J and clone size are from that table. This sample carries about 350,000 clones, around nine tenths of them seen once, and the ten largest clones take approximately 0.93%.

This receptor was taken from a woman aged 25 to 39 who had been exposed to COVID-19. V gene TRBV2 combines with J gene TRBJ2-1, with 10 bases identical to TRBD1. The sequenced sample consisted of PBMCs or T cells enriched from blood (not recorded which). This CDR3 reads CASSPDRGPYNEQFF. DNA for the CDR3: TGTGCCAGCAGCCCCGACAGGGGGCCTTACAATGAGCAGTTCTTC.